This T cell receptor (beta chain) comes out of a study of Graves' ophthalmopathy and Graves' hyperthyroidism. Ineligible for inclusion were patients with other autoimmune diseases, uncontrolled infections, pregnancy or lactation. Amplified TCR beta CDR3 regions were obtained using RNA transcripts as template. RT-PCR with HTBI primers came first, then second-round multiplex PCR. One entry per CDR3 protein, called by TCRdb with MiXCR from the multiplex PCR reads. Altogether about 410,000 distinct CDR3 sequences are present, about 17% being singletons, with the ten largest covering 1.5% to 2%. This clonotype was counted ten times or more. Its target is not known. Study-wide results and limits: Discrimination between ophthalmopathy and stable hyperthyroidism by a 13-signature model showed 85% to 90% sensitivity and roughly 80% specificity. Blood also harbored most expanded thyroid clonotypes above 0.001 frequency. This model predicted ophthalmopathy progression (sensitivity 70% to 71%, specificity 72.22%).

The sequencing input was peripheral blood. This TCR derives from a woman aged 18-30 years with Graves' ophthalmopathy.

In nucleotides, the CDR3 is TGTGCCAGCAGCGACGGACAGGGGGCTGACTCCTACGAGCAGTACTTC. It specifies CASSDGQGADSYEQYF. The chain has TRBV9 and TRBJ2-7; 11 positions agree with TRBD1. This CDR3 is built from 16 residues. Unmatched junction bases numbered 5, after V lost 3 bases and J lost 0 bases. Germline loops: CDR1 SGDLS, CDR2 YYNGEE.